A selection of T cell receptor beta chains follows, all from one sample in a study of CD8 T cells in Susac syndrome. TCRdb passed the immunoSEQ multiplex PCR reads through MiXCR, listing each CDR3 protein once. The sample includes some 240,000 distinct CDR3 sequences, roughly 95% seen only once; the top ten take about 0.095%. Material: CD4+ T cells from PBMCs. The receptors stem from a human donor with Susac syndrome. CDR3s include the opening cysteine and the closing phenylalanine or tryptophan. D genes are given only for firm matches. Clone size appears in some rows only: once, few, many, or a class for an expanded clone.

clone size: few
J gene: TRBJ2-5
D gene: NA
V gene: TRBV15
CDR3 DNA: TGTGCCACCAGCAGAGATTCAAGCGGCCAAGAGACCCAGTACTTC
CDR3 protein: CATSRDSSGQETQYF

clone size: NA
J gene: TRBJ2-5
D gene: NA
V gene: TRBV25-1
CDR3 DNA: TGTGCCAGCAGTGAAGTGGCGGGGAGGGAGACCCAGTACTTC
CDR3 protein: CASSEVAGRETQYF

clone size: NA
J gene: TRBJ2-7
D gene: TRBD1
V gene: TRBV12-3/TRBV12-4
CDR3 DNA: TGTGCCAGCAGCCCACAGGGGTCCGAGCAGTACTTC
CDR3 protein: CASSPQGSEQYF

clone size: NA
J gene: TRBJ2-7
D gene: TRBD1
V gene: TRBV20-1
CDR3 DNA: TGCAGTGCTAGACCACAGGGGTACTACGAGCAGTACTTC
CDR3 protein: CSARPQGYYEQYF

clone size: NA
J gene: TRBJ2-1
D gene: TRBD2
V gene: TRBV5-4
CDR3 DNA: TGTGCCAGCAGCTTGTTTGGACTAGGGAACAATGAGCAGTTCTTC
CDR3 protein: CASSLFGLGNNEQFF

clone size: NA
J gene: TRBJ2-5
D gene: NA
V gene: TRBV5-4
CDR3 DNA: NA
CDR3 protein: CASSFEWGRGAPYF

clone size: NA
J gene: TRBJ2-5
D gene: NA
V gene: TRBV3-1
CDR3 DNA: TGTGCCAGCAGCCAAGCTCCATGGGAGACCCAGTACTTC
CDR3 protein: CASSQAPWETQYF

clone size: NA
J gene: TRBJ2-5
D gene: NA
V gene: TRBV3-1
CDR3 DNA: TGTGCCAGCAGCCCCGTGGGGGAAGAGACCCAGTACTTC
CDR3 protein: CASSPVGEETQYF

clone size: NA
J gene: TRBJ2-5
D gene: TRBD2
V gene: TRBV5-1
CDR3 DNA: TGCGCCAGCAGCAAACGAGGAGCGGGGGGCCAAGAGACCCAGTACTTC
CDR3 protein: CASSKRGAGGQETQYF

clone size: NA
J gene: TRBJ1-5
D gene: NA
V gene: TRBV4-1
CDR3 DNA: TGCGCCAGCAGCCAAGAATTCCTGGATCAGCCCCAGCATTTT
CDR3 protein: CASSQEFLDQPQHF

clone size: NA
J gene: TRBJ1-2
D gene: TRBD1
V gene: TRBV6-5
CDR3 DNA: TGTGCCAGCAGAGGACAGGATAACTATGGCTACACCTTC
CDR3 protein: CASRGQDNYGYTF

clone size: NA
J gene: TRBJ2-1
D gene: TRBD2
V gene: TRBV2
CDR3 DNA: TGTGCCAGCAGTCCCGGGACGACTAGCGGGAGGGGTGTATGGGTCTTC
CDR3 protein: CASSPGTTSGRGVWVF

clone size: once
J gene: TRBJ2-3
D gene: TRBD2
V gene: TRBV3-1
CDR3 DNA: TGTGCCAGCAGCTTAGGGACTAGCGGACTCACAGATACGCAGTATTTT
CDR3 protein: CASSLGTSGLTDTQYF

clone size: NA
J gene: TRBJ2-7
D gene: NA
V gene: TRBV5-1
CDR3 DNA: TGCGCCAGCAGCTTGGATGAGGGACACTGGAACGAGCAGTACTTC
CDR3 protein: CASSLDEGHWNEQYF

clone size: NA
J gene: TRBJ2-1
D gene: NA
V gene: TRBV7-3
CDR3 DNA: TGTGCCAGCAGCCCCCAGGGGAATGAGCAGTTCTTC
CDR3 protein: CASSPQGNEQFF

clone size: NA
J gene: TRBJ2-4
D gene: NA
V gene: TRBV29-1
CDR3 DNA: TGCAGCGTTGAATTAGCACTGGGAAACATTCAGTACTTC
CDR3 protein: CSVELALGNIQYF

clone size: NA
J gene: TRBJ1-1
D gene: TRBD1
V gene: TRBV5-1
CDR3 DNA: TGCGCCAGCAGATCCTCTTGGACAGGCGGGATTAAAGCTTTCTTT
CDR3 protein: CASRSSWTGGIKAFF

clone size: NA
J gene: TRBJ1-1
D gene: NA
V gene: TRBV6-4
CDR3 DNA: TGTGCCAGCAGTGACGGGGAGGGAAAGAGGGCTTTCTTT
CDR3 protein: CASSDGEGKRAFF

clone size: NA
J gene: TRBJ1-1
D gene: NA
V gene: TRBV30
CDR3 DNA: TGTGCCTGGAGTGTAAGCGGTACAGTGAACACTGAAGCTTTCTTT
CDR3 protein: CAWSVSGTVNTEAFF

clone size: NA
J gene: TRBJ2-5
D gene: NA
V gene: TRBV2
CDR3 DNA: TGTGCCACCAAACAGGGAGTCCAAGAGACCCAGTACTTC
CDR3 protein: CATKQGVQETQYF

clone size: NA
J gene: TRBJ1-3
D gene: NA
V gene: TRBV29-1
CDR3 DNA: TGCAGCGTTGGTGAGGGACTAGTCTCTGGAAACACCATATATTTT
CDR3 protein: CSVGEGLVSGNTIYF

clone size: NA
J gene: TRBJ2-7
D gene: TRBD2
V gene: TRBV24-1
CDR3 DNA: TGTGCCACCAGTGATGGGAGCGCCGGGCTAGCGGGAGGGCTGTACGAGCAGTACTTC
CDR3 protein: CATSDGSAGLAGGLYEQYF

clone size: NA
J gene: TRBJ1-5
D gene: NA
V gene: TRBV20-1
CDR3 DNA: TGCAGTGCCACTAATTTCAATCAGCCCCAGCATTTT
CDR3 protein: CSATNFNQPQHF

clone size: once
J gene: TRBJ2-7
D gene: NA
V gene: TRBV7-2
CDR3 DNA: TGTGCCAGCAGCGAGGCCCCTCTTATCCCCTACGAGCAGTACTTC
CDR3 protein: CASSEAPLIPYEQYF

clone size: NA
J gene: TRBJ1-3
D gene: NA
V gene: TRBV30
CDR3 DNA: TGTGCCTGGAGAGTGGCAGGAAGGACTGGAAACACCATATATTTT
CDR3 protein: CAWRVAGRTGNTIYF

clone size: NA
J gene: TRBJ1-2
D gene: TRBD1
V gene: TRBV30
CDR3 DNA: TGTGCCTGGAGAAACCGGGACAGGGATGGCTACACCTTC
CDR3 protein: CAWRNRDRDGYTF